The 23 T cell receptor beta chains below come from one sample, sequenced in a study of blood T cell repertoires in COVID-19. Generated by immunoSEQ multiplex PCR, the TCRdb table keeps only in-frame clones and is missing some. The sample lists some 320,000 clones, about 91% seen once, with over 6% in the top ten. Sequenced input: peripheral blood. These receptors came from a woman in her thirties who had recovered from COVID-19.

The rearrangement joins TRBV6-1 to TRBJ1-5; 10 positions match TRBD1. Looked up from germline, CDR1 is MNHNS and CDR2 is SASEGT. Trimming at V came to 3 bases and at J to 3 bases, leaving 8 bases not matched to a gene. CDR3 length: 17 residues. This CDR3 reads CASSDQTGGPLNQPQHF. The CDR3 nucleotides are TGTGCCAGCAGTGACCAGACAGGGGGCCCCCTCAATCAGCCCCAGCATTTT.

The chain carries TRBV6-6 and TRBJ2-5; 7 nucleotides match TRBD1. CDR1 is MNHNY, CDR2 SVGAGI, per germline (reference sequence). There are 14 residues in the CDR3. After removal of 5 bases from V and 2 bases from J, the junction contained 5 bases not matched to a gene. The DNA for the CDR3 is TGTGCCAGCAGTCAGCGGACAGGACAAGAGACCCAGTACTTC. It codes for CASSQRTGQETQYF.

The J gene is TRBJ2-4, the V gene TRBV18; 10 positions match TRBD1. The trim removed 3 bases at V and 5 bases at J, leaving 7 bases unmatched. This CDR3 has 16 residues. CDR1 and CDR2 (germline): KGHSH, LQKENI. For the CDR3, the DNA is TGTGCCAGCTCACCGTGGGACAGGGGATCTGAAAACATTCAGTACTTC. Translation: CASSPWDRGSENIQYF.

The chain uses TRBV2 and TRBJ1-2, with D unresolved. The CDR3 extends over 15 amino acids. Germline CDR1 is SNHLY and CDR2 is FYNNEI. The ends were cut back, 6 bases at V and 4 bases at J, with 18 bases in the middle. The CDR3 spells CASRGGYIEGYGYTF. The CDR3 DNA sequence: TGTGCCAGCAGGGGCGGGTATATAGAAGGCTATGGCTACACCTTC.

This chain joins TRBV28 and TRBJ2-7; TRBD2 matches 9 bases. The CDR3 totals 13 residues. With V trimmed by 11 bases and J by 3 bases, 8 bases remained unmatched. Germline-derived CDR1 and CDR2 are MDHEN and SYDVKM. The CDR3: CASGTTSGYEQYF. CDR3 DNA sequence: TGTGCCTCGGGCACGACTAGCGGCTACGAGCAGTACTTC.

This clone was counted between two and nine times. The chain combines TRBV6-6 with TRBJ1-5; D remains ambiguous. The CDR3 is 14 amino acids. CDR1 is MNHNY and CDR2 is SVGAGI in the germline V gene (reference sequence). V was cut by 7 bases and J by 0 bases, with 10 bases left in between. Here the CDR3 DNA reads TGTGCCAGCACGGGAAGATTTAGCAATCAGCCCCAGCATTTT. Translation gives CASTGRFSNQPQHF.

CDR3 amino acids: CASSSGLFGGFYNEQFF. For the CDR3, the DNA is TGCGCCAGCAGCTCAGGACTGTTCGGGGGTTTCTACAATGAGCAGTTCTTC. The chain links TRBV5-1 to TRBJ2-1; D perhaps matches TRBD2 (6 bases). Germline V CDR1 and CDR2: SGHRS, YFSETQ. Trimming left V 3 bases short and J 3 bases short, with 19 bases between. The CDR3 has 17 residues.

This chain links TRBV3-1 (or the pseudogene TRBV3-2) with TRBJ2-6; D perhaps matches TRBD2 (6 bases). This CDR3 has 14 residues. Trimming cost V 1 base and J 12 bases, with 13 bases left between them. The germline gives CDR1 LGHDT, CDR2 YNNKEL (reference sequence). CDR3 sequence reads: CASSQVRGNGVLTF. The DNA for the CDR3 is TGTGCCAGCAGCCAAGTTCGGGGGAACGGCGTCCTGACTTTC.

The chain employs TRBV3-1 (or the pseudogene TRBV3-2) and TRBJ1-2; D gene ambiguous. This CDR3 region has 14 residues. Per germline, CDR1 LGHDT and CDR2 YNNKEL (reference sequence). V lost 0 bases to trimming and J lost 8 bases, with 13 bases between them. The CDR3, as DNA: TGTGCCAGCAGCCAAGAGGCGGGAGTCGGGGGCTACACCTTC. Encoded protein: CASSQEAGVGGYTF.

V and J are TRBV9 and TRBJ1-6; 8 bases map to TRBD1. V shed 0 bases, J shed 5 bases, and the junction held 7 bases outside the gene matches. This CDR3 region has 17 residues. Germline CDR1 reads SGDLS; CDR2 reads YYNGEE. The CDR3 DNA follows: TGTGCCAGCAGCGTAGGCCGGACAGGGTACAATAATTCACCCCTCCACTTT. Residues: CASSVGRTGYNNSPLHF.

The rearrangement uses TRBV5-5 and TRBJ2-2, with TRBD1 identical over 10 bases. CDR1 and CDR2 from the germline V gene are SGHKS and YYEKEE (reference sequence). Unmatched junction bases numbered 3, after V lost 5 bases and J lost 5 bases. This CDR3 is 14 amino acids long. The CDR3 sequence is CASRRDRGTGELFF. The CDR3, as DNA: TGTGCCAGCAGGAGGGACAGGGGAACCGGGGAGCTGTTTTTT.

The CDR3 DNA follows: TGTGCCATCAGTGCCAGGGGCGATCAGCCCCAGCATTTT. Its protein product is CAISARGDQPQHF. The genes are TRBV10-3 and TRBJ1-5, with D possibly being TRBD1 (6 bases). This CDR3 is 13 amino acids long. V shed 4 bases and J shed 5 bases, with 9 bases lying between them. Germline V gene data show CDR1 as ENHRY and CDR2 as SYGVKD.

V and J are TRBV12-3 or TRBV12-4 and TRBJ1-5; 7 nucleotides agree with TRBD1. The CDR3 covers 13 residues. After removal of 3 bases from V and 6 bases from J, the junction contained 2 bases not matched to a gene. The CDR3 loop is CASSFRGSQPQHF. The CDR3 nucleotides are TGTGCCAGCAGTTTCAGGGGGAGTCAGCCCCAGCATTTT.

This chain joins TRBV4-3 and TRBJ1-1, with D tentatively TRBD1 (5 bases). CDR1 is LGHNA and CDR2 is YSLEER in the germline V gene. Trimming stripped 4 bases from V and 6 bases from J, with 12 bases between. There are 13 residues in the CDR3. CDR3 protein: CASSPDGGAEAFF. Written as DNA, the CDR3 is TGCGCCAGCAGCCCGGACGGAGGGGCTGAAGCTTTCTTT.

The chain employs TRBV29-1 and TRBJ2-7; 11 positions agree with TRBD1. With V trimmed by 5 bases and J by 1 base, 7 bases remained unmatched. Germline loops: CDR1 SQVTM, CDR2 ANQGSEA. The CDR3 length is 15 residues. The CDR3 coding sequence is TGCAGCGTTTCACGGGGGACAGGGGGGTCCTACGAGCAGTACTTC. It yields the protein CSVSRGTGGSYEQYF.

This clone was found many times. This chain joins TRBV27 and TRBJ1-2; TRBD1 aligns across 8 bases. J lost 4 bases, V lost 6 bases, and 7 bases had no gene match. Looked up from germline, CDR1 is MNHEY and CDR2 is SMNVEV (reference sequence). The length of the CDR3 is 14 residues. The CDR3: CASSLSQGGYGYTF. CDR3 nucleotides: TGTGCCAGCAGCCTATCACAGGGGGGCTATGGCTACACCTTC.

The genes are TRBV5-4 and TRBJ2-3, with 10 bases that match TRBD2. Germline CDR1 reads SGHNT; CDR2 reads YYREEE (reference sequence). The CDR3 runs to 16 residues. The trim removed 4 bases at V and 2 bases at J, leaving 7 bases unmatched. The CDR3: CASSPLAGAITDTQYF. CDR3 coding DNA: TGTGCCAGCAGCCCTCTAGCGGGGGCCATCACAGATACGCAGTATTTT.

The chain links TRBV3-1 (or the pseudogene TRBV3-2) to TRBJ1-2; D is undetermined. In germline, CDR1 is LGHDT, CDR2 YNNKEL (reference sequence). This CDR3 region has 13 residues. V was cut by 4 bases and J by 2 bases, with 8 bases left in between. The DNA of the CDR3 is TGTGCCAGCAGCCCCGACATAAACTATGGCTACACCTTC. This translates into CASSPDINYGYTF.

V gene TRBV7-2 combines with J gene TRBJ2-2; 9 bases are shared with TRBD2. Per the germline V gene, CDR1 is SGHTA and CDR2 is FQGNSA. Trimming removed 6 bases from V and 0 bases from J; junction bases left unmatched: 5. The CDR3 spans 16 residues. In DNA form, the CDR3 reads TGTGCCAGCAGGACTAGCGGACCTACGAACACCGGGGAGCTGTTTTTT. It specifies CASRTSGPTNTGELFF.

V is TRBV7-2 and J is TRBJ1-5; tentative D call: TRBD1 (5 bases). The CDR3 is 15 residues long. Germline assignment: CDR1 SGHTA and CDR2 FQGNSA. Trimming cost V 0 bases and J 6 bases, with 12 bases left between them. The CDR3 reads CASSLASGAGQPQHF. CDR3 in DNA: TGTGCCAGCAGCTTAGCCAGTGGGGCAGGTCAGCCCCAGCATTTT.

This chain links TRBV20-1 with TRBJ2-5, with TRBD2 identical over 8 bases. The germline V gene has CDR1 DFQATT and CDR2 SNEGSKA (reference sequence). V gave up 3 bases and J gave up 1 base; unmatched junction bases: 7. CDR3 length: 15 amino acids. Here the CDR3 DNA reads TGCAGTGCTAGTAAAAAGCGGGGGCTCCAAGAGACCCAGTACTTC. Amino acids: CSASKKRGLQETQYF.

The CDR3 DNA is TGTGCCAGCAGCTTAGGGGGTCAGGCAGGGGGCAATCAGCCCCAGCATTTT. It codes for CASSLGGQAGGNQPQHF. The chain has TRBV7-2 and TRBJ1-5; tentatively, D is TRBD1 (6 bases). Trimming stripped 1 base from V and 2 bases from J, with 15 bases between. Germline loops: CDR1 SGHTA, CDR2 FQGNSA. The CDR3 spans 17 residues.

The CDR3 sequence: CASSQELAGGRRFFVDTQYF. For the CDR3, the DNA is TGTGCCAGCAGCCAAGAACTAGCGGGGGGGCGACGGTTTTTTGTGGATACGCAGTATTTT. The chain has TRBV3-1 (or the pseudogene TRBV3-2) and TRBJ2-3; 13 nucleotides line up with TRBD2. CDR1 is LGHDT, CDR2 YNNKEL, per germline (reference sequence). The CDR3 runs to 20 residues. The V and J ends lost 0 bases and 6 bases, in that order; junction bases with no gene match: 15.